The source of this T cell receptor (beta chain) is a study of blood T cells in healthy people across ages. Study-level findings and limits: The study lacked donor CMV status, which possibly confounded expanded clonotype changes. TCR beta diversity, measured per million T cells, fell in a roughly linear way with age.

The authors ran a second PCR of about 6 to 11 cycles using a sample-barcoded 5' primer and a J-beta primer mix. MiXCR, run by TCRdb on the 5' RACE reads, gives a single entry per CDR3 protein. The data hold about 1.1 million distinct CDR3 sequences, with more than 30% observed a single time. The count of this clonotype is one. Its antigen is not identified. V was cut by 4 bases and J by 7 bases, with 21 bases left in between. This CDR3 is built from 15 residues. Germline values: CDR1 SGDLS, CDR2 YYNGEE. This sequence joins TRBV9 and TRBJ2-7; no reliable D call. This TCR was sampled from a man younger than 35 in good health. What was sequenced was blood. The CDR3 coding sequence is TGTGCCAGCAGCCCCTGTCGGGCAGGAAACAATGAGCAGTACTTC. Its translation: CASSPCRAGNNEQYF.